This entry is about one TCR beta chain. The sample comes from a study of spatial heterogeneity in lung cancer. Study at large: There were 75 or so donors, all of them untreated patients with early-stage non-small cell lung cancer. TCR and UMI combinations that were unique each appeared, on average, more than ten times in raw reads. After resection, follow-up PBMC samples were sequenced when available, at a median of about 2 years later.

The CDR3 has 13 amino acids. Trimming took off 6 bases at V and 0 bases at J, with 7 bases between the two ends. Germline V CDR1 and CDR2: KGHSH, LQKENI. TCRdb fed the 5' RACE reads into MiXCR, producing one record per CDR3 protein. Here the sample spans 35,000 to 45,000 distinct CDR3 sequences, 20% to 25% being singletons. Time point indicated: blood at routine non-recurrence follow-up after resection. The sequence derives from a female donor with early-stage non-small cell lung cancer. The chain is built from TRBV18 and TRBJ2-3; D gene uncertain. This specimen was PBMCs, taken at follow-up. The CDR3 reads CASSTTSTDTQYF. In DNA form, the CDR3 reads TGTGCCAGCTCGACAACAAGCACAGATACGCAGTATTTT. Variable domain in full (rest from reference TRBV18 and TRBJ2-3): NAGVMQNPRHLVRRRGQEARLRCSPMKGHSHVYWYRQLPEEGLKFMVYLQKENIIDESGMPKERFSAEFPKEGPSILRIQQVVRGDSAAYFCASSTTSTDTQYFGPGTRLTVL.